These 15 T cell receptor beta chains came from one sample sequenced in a study of blood T cell repertoires in COVID-19. Repertoires were generated with immunoSEQ multiplex PCR, while TCRdb's copy carries only in-frame clones and drops some. Found here are around 110,000 clones, 82% of them singletons; the top ten hold 4% to 5.5%. Sequencing was done on a sample of peripheral blood. These receptors all stem from a woman in her seventies with acute or convalescent COVID-19.

This chain joins TRBV10-3 and TRBJ2-1; D not certain. V shed 2 bases and J shed 0 bases, with 8 bases lying between them. The CDR3 covers 15 residues. Germline V lookup: CDR1 ENHRY, CDR2 SYGVKD. The chain's CDR3 is CAISELDSSYNEQFF. CDR3 DNA sequence: TGTGCCATCAGTGAGCTAGATAGCTCCTACAATGAGCAGTTCTTC.

CDR3 amino acids: CASSYSQVTLNTEAFF. The CDR3 nucleotides are TGTGCCAGCAGTTACTCACAGGTCACCTTGAACACTGAAGCTTTCTTT. The chain employs TRBV6-6 and TRBJ1-1; D perhaps matches TRBD1 (5 bases). The CDR3 is made up of 16 amino acids. Trimming took off 0 bases at V and 0 bases at J, with 11 bases between the two ends. Germline V CDR1 and CDR2: MNHNY, SVGAGI (reference sequence).

As regards this clone: Distinct nucleotide sequences in the sample also encode this CDR3. The chain joins TRBV12-3 or TRBV12-4 to TRBJ1-5; no firm D call. The CDR3 is made up of 13 amino acids. Trimming stripped 0 bases from V and 2 bases from J, with 2 bases between. CDR3 residues: CASSLAGNQPQHF. CDR3 coding DNA: TGTGCCAGCAGTTTAGCCGGCAATCAGCCCCAGCATTTT.

This chain uses TRBV15 with TRBJ2-7; the match to TRBD1 covers 8 bases. CDR1 is LNHNV and CDR2 is YYDKDF in the germline V gene (reference sequence). The CDR3 covers 15 residues. V was clipped by 3 bases and J by 7 bases; unmatched bases: 11. The CDR3 spells CATSSLGQGIGEQYF. CDR3 in DNA: TGTGCCACCAGCAGTCTAGGACAGGGTATAGGAGAGCAGTACTTC.

V usage is TRBV4-3 and J usage is TRBJ1-1, with D unclear. The CDR3 is 13 amino acids. Germline CDR1 reads LGHNA; CDR2 reads YSLEER. The germline V and J ends were trimmed by 0 bases and 4 bases, with 6 bases remaining between them. CDR3 loop: CASSQDRLTEAFF. The CDR3 nucleotides are TGCGCCAGCAGCCAAGATCGACTCACTGAAGCTTTCTTT.

The sample holds one count of this clone. The V and J genes are TRBV5-1 and TRBJ2-3; 11 nucleotides match TRBD2. With 3 bases clipped from V and 2 bases from J, the junction kept 5 bases outside the gene matches. Per germline, CDR1 SGHRS and CDR2 YFSETQ. The CDR3 has 16 amino acids. This CDR3 reads CASSWGSGGVTDTQYF. The CDR3 DNA sequence: TGCGCCAGCAGCTGGGGTAGCGGGGGGGTCACAGATACGCAGTATTTT.

V and J are TRBV5-4 and TRBJ2-7, with TRBD1 matching over 10 bases. The V gene's germline CDR1 is SGHNT and CDR2 YYREEE (reference sequence). The ends lost 5 bases at V and 2 bases at J; junction bases unmatched: 7. CDR3 length equals 15 residues. The CDR3 sequence is CASRGGQGVTYEQYF. The CDR3 bases are TGTGCCAGCAGGGGAGGACAGGGGGTAACCTACGAGCAGTACTTC.

In its sample, this clone was seen once. This chain links TRBV6-5 with TRBJ2-7, with D maybe TRBD1 (6 bases). This CDR3 region has 11 residues. Germline V gene sequence: CDR1 MNHEY, CDR2 SVGAGI. V was shortened by 11 bases and J by 10 bases, with 18 bases between the two germline ends. CDR3 coding DNA: TGTGCCGGCAAGGGGACACCCTTTCAGTACGTC. The encoded protein is CAGKGTPFQYV.

The chain has TRBV7-2 and TRBJ1-3; D ambiguous. From germline, CDR1 is SGHTA and CDR2 FQGNSA. The CDR3 is 16 amino acids. Trimming pared 1 base from V and 1 base from J, leaving 11 bases between. The CDR3 protein is CASSLGGGRSGNTIYF. The CDR3 DNA is TGTGCCAGCAGCTTAGGCGGCGGGAGGTCTGGAAACACCATATATTTT.

The V gene is TRBV12-3 or TRBV12-4, the J gene TRBJ1-1; D uncertain. The ends were cut back, 3 bases at V and 1 base at J, with 6 bases in the middle. This CDR3 is 13 amino acids long. CDR3 amino acids: CASSFTRNTEAFF. CDR3 sequence (DNA): TGTGCCAGCAGTTTTACGCGGAACACTGAAGCTTTCTTT.

The V gene is TRBV4-3, the J gene TRBJ1-2, with a tentative D call TRBD1 (5 bases). The germline V gene encodes CDR1 LGHNA and CDR2 YSLEER. V was trimmed by 1 base and J by 1 base, leaving 10 bases between them. The CDR3 has 15 amino acids. The CDR3 DNA reads TGCGCCAGCAGCCAAGGTTTGACAGATAACTATGGCTACACCTTC. The encoded protein is CASSQGLTDNYGYTF.

This clone came up once. The chain links TRBV7-2 to TRBJ2-3, with TRBD2 identical over 7 bases. From germline, CDR1 is SGHTA and CDR2 FQGNSA. The CDR3 covers 13 residues. The junction had 4 bases not matched to a gene; V was cut back by 5 bases and J by 5 bases. The CDR3 loop is CASSPQRGDTQYF. The CDR3 DNA sequence: TGTGCCAGCAGCCCCCAGCGGGGAGATACGCAGTATTTT.

This rearrangement joins TRBV6-5 to TRBJ1-1; possible D gene TRBD1, 6 bases. In germline, CDR1 is MNHEY, CDR2 SVGAGI. The CDR3 sequence is 15 residues long. The V end lost 8 bases, the J end lost 1 base, and 17 bases lay between the germline ends. CDR3 bases: TGTGCCAGCTATACATACAGGGCCGGGAACACTGAAGCTTTCTTT. This encodes CASYTYRAGNTEAFF.

The chain joins TRBV2 to TRBJ2-3, with no clear D. The CDR3 length is 15 residues. Trimming removed 6 bases at V and 3 bases at J, with 16 bases between. Germline V gives CDR1 SNHLY, CDR2 FYNNEI. The CDR3 region is CASSGNPPGTDTQYF. Written as DNA, the CDR3 is TGTGCCAGCAGCGGTAATCCTCCAGGTACAGATACGCAGTATTTT.

The V call is TRBV6-1, the J call TRBJ1-2; D is uncertain. Deletions cut 0 bases from V and 4 bases from J, with 3 bases between. CDR1 is MNHNS, CDR2 SASEGT, per germline. CDR3 length equals 12 residues. The CDR3 loop is CASSEASYGYTF. CDR3 DNA: TGTGCCAGCAGTGAAGCCAGCTATGGCTACACCTTC.